This T cell receptor (beta chain) was captured in a study of control samples from healthy donors and cancer patients. Germline CDR1 reads SGDLS; CDR2 reads YYNGEE. CDR3 length equals 14 residues. The V end lost 0 bases, the J end lost 4 bases, and 11 bases lay between the germline ends. Assay: immunoSEQ multiplex PCR; the TCRdb copy retains only in-frame clones and omits some. The table includes some 20,000 clones, just over 85% detected once. This receptor was taken from a woman in her 70s with colorectal cancer. The specimen sequenced was PBMCs. The genes are TRBV9 and TRBJ2-7, with TRBD2 as a possible D gene (5 bases). CDR3 sequence (DNA): TGTGCCAGCAGCGTAGGGGTGGGAGTGTACGAGCAGTACTTC. This gives the protein CASSVGVGVYEQYF.